Listed below are T cell receptor beta chains from one sample, sequenced in a study of shared clonotypes between healthy human individuals. Profiling relied on immunoSEQ multiplex PCR, and the TCRdb table lists in-frame clones only, not all of them. Altogether 90,000 to 100,000 clones are present, around 43% being singletons, with the ten largest covering over 13%. The sequenced sample was PBMCs. The source is a woman in her thirties or forties in good health. Some clones in this sample may be carry-over from other donors' samples. Both conserved end residues are part of each CDR3. D genes are given only for firm matches.

V: TRBV5-1; D: NA; J: TRBJ1-1; CDR3: CASSADTYTEAFF
V: TRBV4-3; D: NA; J: TRBJ2-3; CDR3: CASSQGPTADTQYF
V: TRBV30; D: NA; J: TRBJ2-5; CDR3: CAWSEGGSQETQYF
V: TRBV28; D: NA; J: TRBJ1-3; CDR3: CASSLWGGSSSGNTIYF
V: TRBV2; D: NA; J: TRBJ2-1; CDR3: CASSVEIHNEQFF
V: TRBV6-5; D: NA; J: TRBJ2-3; CDR3: CASSYPGHQDTQYF
V: TRBV30; D: TRBD2; J: TRBJ2-7; CDR3: CAWSGQAGVAYEQYF
V: TRBV7-9; D: TRBD2; J: TRBJ2-3; CDR3: CASSLDGREDTQYF
V: TRBV30; D: NA; J: TRBJ1-1; CDR3: CAWMRDNTEAFF
V: TRBV27; D: NA; J: TRBJ1-4; CDR3: CASNRGGINEKLFF
V: TRBV9; D: NA; J: TRBJ2-7; CDR3: CASTPMIGGAQCF
V: TRBV5-1; D: NA; J: TRBJ2-4; CDR3: CASSLETAKNIQYF
V: TRBV29-1; D: NA; J: TRBJ2-1; CDR3: CSGRGAAGYNEQFF